Included here is one T cell receptor (beta chain) sequence, with context. This clonotype was found a few times. What antigen it recognizes has not been identified. The input lacks base qualities; no much larger clone sits a single base away. The junction shows trimming of 6 bases on V and 4 bases on J, and the gene matches do not reach 6 bases of it. The CDR3 contains 16 residues, cysteine and phenylalanine counted. Just CDR3 DNA is preserved here, 48 bases in frame from base 1. This sample was included in a study of T cells in Graves' hyperthyroidism and ophthalmopathy (dated by TCRdb to between 2018 and 2021). About the study as a whole: Peripheral blood samples were taken at the time of initial diagnosis, prior to any treatment. TCR V-J signatures able to tell the groups apart were searched for in a discovery cohort of approximately 95 patients, of whom approximately 40 had Graves' ophthalmopathy and some 60 had stable Graves' hyperthyroidism. An independent validation cohort of under 20 hyperthyroidism patients and roughly 16 patients who later progressed to ophthalmopathy tested prospective prediction of ophthalmopathy. For training and testing, the 100 or so patients in the discovery cohort were randomly divided in a 7:3 ratio. In about 6 Graves' hyperthyroidism patients, the study also compared T-cell repertoires from thyroid tissue with T-cell repertoires from blood. Following sampling, methimazole starting at 30 mg daily was given to hyperthyroidism patients, and high-dose intravenous methylprednisolone was given to ophthalmopathy patients. TCR Vbeta CDR3 sequencing of 130 to 150 peripheral blood samples (approximately 44 ophthalmopathy, 75 to 80 hyperthyroidism and 17 progressor patients) is reported in the paper.

Findings and caveats that apply to the study as a whole: Most expanded thyroid clonotypes (frequency above 0.001) were also detected in blood, a finding suggesting that blood repertoires may reflect thyroid immune responses. In validation, the model predicted progression to ophthalmopathy a median of about 6.8 months before onset, with about 70% sensitivity and 72.22% specificity. A 13 V-J signature model separated ophthalmopathy from stable hyperthyroidism, with around 88% sensitivity and roughly 84% specificity in cross-validation and 80%/75% in testing. No statistical method was used to fix the sample size in advance, and group allocation was not hidden from the investigators.

In the ophthalmopathy patients, disease was moderately to severely active, with a Clinical Activity Score of 3 or more, a NOSPECS grade of 4 or more, and a duration of less than 3 months. The study excluded patients with uncontrolled infections, other autoimmune diseases, pregnancy or lactation. Diagnoses were established on the basis of clinical symptoms, serum thyroxine and TRAb, thyroid ultrasound, and orbital computed tomography. Ficoll-Paque density gradient centrifugation was used to isolate PBMCs from approximately 10 ml of fresh peripheral blood. Trizol reagent was used to extract total RNA, and RNA quality was then checked on an Agilent 2100 Bioanalyzer. The TCR beta CDR3 regions were amplified from RNA transcripts. The first round of RT-PCR for the TCR CDR3 was performed with the HTBI primer set and the Qiagen OneStep RT-PCR kit. Libraries were constructed in a second round of multiplex PCR, after which size selection and purification were performed. Libraries were sequenced paired-end with 100 bp reads on an Illumina HiSeq2000. Turning to the authors' computational methods: SOAPnuke was used to process the raw data, throwing out any read that contained adapters or uncalled bases, had a mean Phred below 15, or lacked an exact constant-primer or identifier match. High-quality paired reads were merged using COPE v1.2.5, and each unique nucleotide sequence was defined as a clonotype. MiTCR v1.1 was used to align clonotypes to the IMGT TRBV, TRBD and TRBJ reference segments. Only V-J combinations with frequency above 0.0001, covering 99% to 99.2% of repertoires, were analysed. The TCS score was defined as the ratio of F50 (clonal expansion) to E x V (chaos), calculated using BLOSUM62-based TCRdist between CDR3 peptides within each V-J. Welch's t-statistics and random forest reduced 450 to 600 V-J features to under 15, which were used in a naive Bayes classifier (R e1071). In-frame beta chains were kept once TCRdb had trimmed the public reads at Q25 with fastp and called clones with MiXCR. Each CDR3 protein gets just one entry, which takes the most common genes and DNA from the rows behind it. These V and J calls derive from TCRdb rather than the authors' analysis. The sample table lists around 690,000 distinct CDR3 sequences, about 20% of them with a count of one. The ten largest clones capture about 34% of the sample.

The receptor was isolated from a man younger than 40 with Graves' ophthalmopathy. Sequencing was carried out using blood. The chain employs TRBV12-3 or TRBV12-4 and TRBJ2-2, with 12 junctional bases fitting TRBD2. The CDR3 reads as follows: CASSSRTSGVTGELFF. The nucleotide sequence is given as TGTGCCAGCAGCTCTAGGACTAGCGGGGTCACCGGGGAGCTGTTTTTT.